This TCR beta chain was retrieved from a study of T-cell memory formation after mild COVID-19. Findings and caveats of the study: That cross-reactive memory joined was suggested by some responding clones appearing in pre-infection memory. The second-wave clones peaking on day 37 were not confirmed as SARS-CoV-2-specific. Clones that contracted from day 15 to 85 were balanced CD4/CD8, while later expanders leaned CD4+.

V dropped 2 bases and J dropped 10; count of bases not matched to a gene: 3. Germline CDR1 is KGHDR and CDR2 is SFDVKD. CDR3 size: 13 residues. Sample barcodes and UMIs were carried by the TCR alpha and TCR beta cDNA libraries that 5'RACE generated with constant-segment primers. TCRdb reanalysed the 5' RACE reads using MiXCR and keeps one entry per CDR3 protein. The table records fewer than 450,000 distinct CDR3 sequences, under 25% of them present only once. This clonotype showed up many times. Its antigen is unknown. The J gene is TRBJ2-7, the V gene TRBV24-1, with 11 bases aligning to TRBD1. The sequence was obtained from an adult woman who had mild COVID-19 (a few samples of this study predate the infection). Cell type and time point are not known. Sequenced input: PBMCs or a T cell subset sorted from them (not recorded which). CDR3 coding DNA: TGTGCCACCAGTGATTGGACAGGGGGCGACCAGTACTTC. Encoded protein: CATSDWTGGDQYF.